Listed below are T cell receptor beta chains from one sample, sequenced in a study of PD-1 blockade in classical Hodgkin lymphoma. Repertoires were generated with immunoSEQ multiplex PCR, while TCRdb's copy carries only in-frame clones and drops some. The sample has some 4,600 clones; 67% are singletons. The sequencing used peripheral blood mononuclear cells (PBMCs), collected before the fourth cycle of nivolumab. Receptors were obtained from a human donor with classical Hodgkin lymphoma. CDR3s include the opening cysteine and the closing phenylalanine or tryptophan.

j_call: TRBJ2-2; v_call: TRBV27; cdr3_aa: CASSFDLGRVDRPFSGELFF
j_call: TRBJ2-7; v_call: TRBV5-4; cdr3_aa: CASSLFTFEQYF
j_call: TRBJ2-1; v_call: TRBV5-1; cdr3_aa: CASSLAPSDNEQFF
j_call: TRBJ2-3; v_call: TRBV7-2; cdr3_aa: CASSRRPTDTQYF
j_call: TRBJ2-1; v_call: TRBV30; cdr3_aa: CAWSVFISSGSLGEQFF
j_call: TRBJ1-5; v_call: TRBV6-6; cdr3_aa: CASSYSHTGLQPQHF
j_call: TRBJ2-5; v_call: TRBV10-2; cdr3_aa: CASLDTQETQYF
j_call: TRBJ2-7; v_call: TRBV5-4; cdr3_aa: CASSEGRGSTYEQYF